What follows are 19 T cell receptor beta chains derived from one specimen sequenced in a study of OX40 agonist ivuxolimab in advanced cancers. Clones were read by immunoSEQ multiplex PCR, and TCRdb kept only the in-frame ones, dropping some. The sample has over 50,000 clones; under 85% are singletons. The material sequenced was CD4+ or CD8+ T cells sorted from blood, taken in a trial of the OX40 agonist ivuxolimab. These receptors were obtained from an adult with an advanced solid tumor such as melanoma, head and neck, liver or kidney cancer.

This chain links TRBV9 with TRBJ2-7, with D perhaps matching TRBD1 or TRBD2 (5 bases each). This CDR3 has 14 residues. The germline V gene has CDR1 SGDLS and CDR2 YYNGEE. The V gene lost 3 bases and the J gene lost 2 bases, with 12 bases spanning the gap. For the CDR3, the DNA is TGTGCCAGCAGCGGGGACGGACGGACCTACGAGCAGTACTTC. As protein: CASSGDGRTYEQYF.

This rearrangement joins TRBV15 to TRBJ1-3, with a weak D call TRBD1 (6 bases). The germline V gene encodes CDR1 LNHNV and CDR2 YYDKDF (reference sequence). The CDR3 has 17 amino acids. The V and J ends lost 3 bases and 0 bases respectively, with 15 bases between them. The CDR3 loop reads CATSSKVRGVSGNTIYF. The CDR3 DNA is TGTGCCACCAGCAGTAAAGTGAGGGGGGTCTCTGGAAACACCATATATTTT.

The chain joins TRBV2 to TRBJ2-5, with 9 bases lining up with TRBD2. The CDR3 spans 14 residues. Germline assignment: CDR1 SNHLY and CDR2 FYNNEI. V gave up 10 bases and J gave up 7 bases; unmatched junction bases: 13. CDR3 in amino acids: CANSGTSMWVTQYF. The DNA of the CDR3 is TGTGCCAACTCTGGGACTAGCATGTGGGTGACCCAGTACTTC.

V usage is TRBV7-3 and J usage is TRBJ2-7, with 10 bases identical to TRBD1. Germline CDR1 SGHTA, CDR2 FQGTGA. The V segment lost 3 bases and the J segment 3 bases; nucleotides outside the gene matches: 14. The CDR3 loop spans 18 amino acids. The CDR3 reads CASSFRQGAKPKLYEQYF. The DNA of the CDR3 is TGTGCCAGCAGCTTTCGACAGGGGGCCAAACCGAAGCTCTACGAGCAGTACTTC.

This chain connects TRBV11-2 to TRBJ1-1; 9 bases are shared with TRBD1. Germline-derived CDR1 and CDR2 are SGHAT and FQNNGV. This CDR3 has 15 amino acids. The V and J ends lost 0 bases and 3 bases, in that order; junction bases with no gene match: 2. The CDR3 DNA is TGTGCCAGCAGCTTAGAGGGGACAGGGTACACTGAAGCTTTCTTT. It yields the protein CASSLEGTGYTEAFF.

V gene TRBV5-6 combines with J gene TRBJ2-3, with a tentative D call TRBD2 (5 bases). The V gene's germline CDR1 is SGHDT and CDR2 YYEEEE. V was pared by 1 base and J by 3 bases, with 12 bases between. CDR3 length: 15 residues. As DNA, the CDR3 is TGTGCCAGCAGCTTGCGAGGGAGTCGGACAGATACGCAGTATTTT. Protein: CASSLRGSRTDTQYF.

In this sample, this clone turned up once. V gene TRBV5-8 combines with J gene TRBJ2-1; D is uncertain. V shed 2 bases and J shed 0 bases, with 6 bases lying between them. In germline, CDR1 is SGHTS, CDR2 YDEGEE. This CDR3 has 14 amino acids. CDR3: CASSFGRSYNEQFF. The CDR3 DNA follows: TGTGCCAGCAGCTTTGGACGCTCCTACAATGAGCAGTTCTTC.

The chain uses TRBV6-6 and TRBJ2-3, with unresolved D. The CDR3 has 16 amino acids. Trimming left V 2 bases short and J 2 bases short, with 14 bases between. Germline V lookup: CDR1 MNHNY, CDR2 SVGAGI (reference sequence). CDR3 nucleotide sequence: TGTGCCAGCAGTTACGCGGACGGCGGATTCACAGATACGCAGTATTTT. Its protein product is CASSYADGGFTDTQYF.

DNA for the CDR3: TGCGCCAGCAGCCAAGCAAATTTAAAGGCCGGGACAGGGCCCTCCTACGAGCAGTACTTC. Translating gives CASSQANLKAGTGPSYEQYF. This sequence joins TRBV4-1 and TRBJ2-7; 9 positions agree with TRBD1. The CDR3 spans 20 residues. The J segment lost 0 bases and the V segment lost 1 base, leaving 16 bases of the junction unmatched. Looked up from germline, CDR1 is MGHRA and CDR2 is YSYEKL.

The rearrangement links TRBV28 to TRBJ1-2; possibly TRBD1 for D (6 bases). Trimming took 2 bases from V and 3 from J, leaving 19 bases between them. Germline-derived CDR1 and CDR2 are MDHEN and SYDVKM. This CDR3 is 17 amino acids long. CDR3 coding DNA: TGTGCCAGCAGTTTAACGGACAGCCGAGTGGATTACTATGGCTACACCTTC. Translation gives CASSLTDSRVDYYGYTF.

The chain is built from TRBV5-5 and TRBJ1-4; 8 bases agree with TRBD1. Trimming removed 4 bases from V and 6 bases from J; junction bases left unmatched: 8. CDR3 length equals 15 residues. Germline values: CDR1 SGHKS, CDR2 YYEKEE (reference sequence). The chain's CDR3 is CASSRQGRGDEKLFF. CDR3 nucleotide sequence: TGTGCCAGCAGCAGACAGGGGCGAGGGGATGAAAAACTGTTTTTT.

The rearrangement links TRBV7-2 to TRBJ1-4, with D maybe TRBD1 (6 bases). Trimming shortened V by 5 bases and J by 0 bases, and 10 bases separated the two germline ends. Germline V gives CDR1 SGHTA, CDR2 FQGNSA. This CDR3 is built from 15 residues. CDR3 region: CASSLYRATNEKLFF. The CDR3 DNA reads TGTGCCAGCAGCCTTTACAGGGCAACTAATGAAAAACTGTTTTTT.

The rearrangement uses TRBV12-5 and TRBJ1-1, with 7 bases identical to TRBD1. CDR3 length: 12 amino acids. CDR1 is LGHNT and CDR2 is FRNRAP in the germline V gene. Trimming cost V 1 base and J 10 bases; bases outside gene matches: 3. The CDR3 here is CASGLERGPAFF. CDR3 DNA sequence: TGTGCTAGTGGTTTGGAGAGGGGGCCAGCTTTCTTT.

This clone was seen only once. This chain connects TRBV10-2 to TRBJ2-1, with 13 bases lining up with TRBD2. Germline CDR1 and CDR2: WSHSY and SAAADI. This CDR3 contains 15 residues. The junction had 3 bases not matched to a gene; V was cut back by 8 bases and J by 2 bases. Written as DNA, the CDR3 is TGCGCCAGCGGACTAGCGGGAGTCCCCTACAATGAGCAGTTCTTC. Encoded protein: CASGLAGVPYNEQFF.

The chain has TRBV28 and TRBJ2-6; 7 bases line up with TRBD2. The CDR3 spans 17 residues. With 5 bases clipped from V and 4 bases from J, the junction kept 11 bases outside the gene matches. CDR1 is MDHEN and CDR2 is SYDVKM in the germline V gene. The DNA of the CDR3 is TGTGCCAGCAGTCCTGTCCCGGGAGGTTACGGGGCCAACGTCCTGACTTTC. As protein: CASSPVPGGYGANVLTF.

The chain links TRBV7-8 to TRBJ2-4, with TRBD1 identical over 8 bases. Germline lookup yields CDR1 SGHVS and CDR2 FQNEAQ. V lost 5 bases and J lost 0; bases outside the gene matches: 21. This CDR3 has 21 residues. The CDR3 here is CASSPLRSRTGRQLAKNIQYF. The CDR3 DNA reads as TGTGCCAGCAGCCCCTTGAGGTCGCGGACAGGGAGGCAGCTAGCCAAAAACATTCAGTACTTC. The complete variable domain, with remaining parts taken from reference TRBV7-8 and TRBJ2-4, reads GAGVSQSPRYKVAKRGQDVALRCDPISGHVSLFWYQQALGQGPEFLTYFQNEAQLDKSGLPSDRFFAERPEGSVSTLKIQRTQQEDSAVYLCASSPLRSRTGRQLAKNIQYFGAGTRLSVL.

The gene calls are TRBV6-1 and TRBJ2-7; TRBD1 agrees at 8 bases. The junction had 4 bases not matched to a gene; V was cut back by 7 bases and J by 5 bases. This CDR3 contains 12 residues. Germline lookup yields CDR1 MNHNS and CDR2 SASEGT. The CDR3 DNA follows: TGTGCCAGCAAGCAGGGGGCCAACGAGCAGTACTTC. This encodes CASKQGANEQYF.

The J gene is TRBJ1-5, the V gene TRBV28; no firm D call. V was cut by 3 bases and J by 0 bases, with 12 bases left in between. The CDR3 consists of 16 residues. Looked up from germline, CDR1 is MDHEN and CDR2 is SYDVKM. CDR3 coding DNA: TGTGCCAGCAGTTTGGCCGGGGTAGCTAGCAATCAGCCCCAGCATTTT. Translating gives CASSLAGVASNQPQHF.

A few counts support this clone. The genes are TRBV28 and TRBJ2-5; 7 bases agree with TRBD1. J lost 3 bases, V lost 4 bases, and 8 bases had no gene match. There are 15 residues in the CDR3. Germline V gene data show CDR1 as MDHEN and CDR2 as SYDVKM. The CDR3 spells CASSSQGVGEETQYF. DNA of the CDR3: TGTGCCAGCAGTTCCCAGGGGGTAGGGGAAGAGACCCAGTACTTC.